This entry lists 3 T cell receptor beta chains sequenced from one sample in a study of post-analysis software for immune sequencing data. Study-level points and caveats: In patients, about 5 TRBV segments were more frequent than in controls, with TRBV5-6, TRBV5-1 and TRBV20-1 among them.

Incorporated into the TCR beta cDNA libraries were unique molecular identifiers, which served to reduce PCR and sequencing biases. Using its own MiXCR run on the PCR reads, TCRdb lists one record per CDR3 protein. The table records 750,000 to 950,000 distinct CDR3 sequences, approximately 57% of them present only once. The antigens for these receptors are not known. The sequenced material came from blood. The receptors stem from a girl between 5 and 17 years old with multiple sclerosis.

The V and J genes are TRBV6-2 or TRBV6-3 and TRBJ2-3, with 10 bases fitting TRBD1. This CDR3 has 15 amino acids. Germline lookup yields CDR1 MNHEY and CDR2 SVGEGT. The V and J ends lost 2 bases and 3 bases, in that order; junction bases with no gene match: 2. The CDR3: CASSYPDRGTDTQYF. CDR3 DNA sequence: TGTGCCAGCAGTTACCCGGACAGGGGGACAGATACGCAGTATTTT.

Concerning this clonotype itself: The junction shows a germline mismatch at one end, possibly a read error. The chain is built from TRBV7-7 and TRBJ2-1; 9 bases align to TRBD1. This CDR3 comprises 15 residues. CDR1 is SSHAT, CDR2 FNYEAQ, per germline (reference sequence). The CDR3 DNA follows: TGTGCTAGCAGCCGAGACTCGGGACAGGGCAATGAGCAGTTCTTC. Translated, it gives CASSRDSGQGNEQFF.

The chain uses TRBV6-1 and TRBJ2-5; 8 bases fit TRBD1. Germline trimming cut 7 bases from V and 2 bases from J; bases unmatched to any gene: 9. Germline CDR1 MNHNS, CDR2 SASEGT. This CDR3 is 15 amino acids long. CDR3 sequence: CASKARTGRQETQYF. The CDR3 DNA sequence: TGTGCCAGCAAGGCCCGGACAGGGCGGCAAGAGACCCAGTACTTC.